This TCR beta chain emerged from a study of T-cell reconstitution after alpha-beta-depleted transplantation in children. General study results and limits: High day-60 TCRbeta diversity in some patients came from surviving recipient T cells and thymic progenitors.

This clonotype was seen more than once but under ten times. Its target is not known. V was cut by 5 bases and J by 7 bases, with 14 bases left in between. Per the germline V gene, CDR1 is KGHSY and CDR2 is FQNENV. CDR3 length equals 13 residues. Researchers prepared the TCRbeta library using unique molecular identifiers, the study reports. A single record per CDR3 protein comes from TCRdb applying MiXCR to the PCR reads. The repertoire holds around 490,000 distinct CDR3 sequences, with more than 9.5% as singletons. The receptor was derived from a female patient aged 2 to 10 who had a stem cell transplant for aplastic anemia, so the T cells may come from the graft donor. Source: PBMCs, mostly from graft donor cells, taken 180 days after TCRalphabeta/CD19-depleted stem cell transplant. The chain has TRBV16 and TRBJ1-2; D unresolved. CDR3 in amino acids: CASSYARDSGYTF. The CDR3 DNA is TGTGCCAGCAGCTACGCCCGTGACTCTGGCTACACCTTC.